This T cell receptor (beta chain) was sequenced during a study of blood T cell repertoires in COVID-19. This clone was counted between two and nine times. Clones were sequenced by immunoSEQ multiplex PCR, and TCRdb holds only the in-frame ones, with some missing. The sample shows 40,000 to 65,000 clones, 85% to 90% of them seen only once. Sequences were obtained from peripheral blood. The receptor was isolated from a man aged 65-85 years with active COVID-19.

For the CDR3, the DNA is TGTGCCAGCAGCCCACAGGGGGCGACGGGTCAGCCCCAGCATTTT. Its translation: CASSPQGATGQPQHF. The chain couples TRBV7-2 to TRBJ1-5, with 9 nucleotides matching TRBD1. The CDR3 is made up of 15 amino acids. The junction had 8 bases not matched to a gene; V was cut back by 5 bases and J by 6 bases. Germline CDR1 and CDR2: SGHTA and FQGNSA.